The 4 T cell receptor beta chains below were found in one sample sequenced in a study of cytomegalovirus exposure and HLA in healthy donors. Primers: 60 Vbeta forward and 13 Jbeta reverse. The table came from immunoSEQ multiplex PCR; TCRdb's copy has only in-frame clones and leaves some out. Of under 200,000 clones in the sample, about 82% were seen once. Sequenced input: PBMCs. The receptor source for this set is a woman in her twenties or thirties in good health and CMV-seropositive.

This clone has only a few counts. This chain links TRBV19 with TRBJ1-6; TRBD1 matches at 9 bases. The CDR3 sequence is 15 residues long. Losses at the gene ends were 5 bases for V and 10 bases for J; bases not matched to a gene: 9. CDR1 and CDR2 from the germline V gene are LNHDA and SQIVND (reference sequence). CDR3 in DNA: TGTGCCAGTAGTGTTAAGACAGGGGGAGGATCACCCCTCCACTTT. This gives the protein CASSVKTGGGSPLHF.

This clone was observed once. The chain has TRBV7-2 and TRBJ1-2; D is perhaps TRBD1 (5 bases). V lost 4 bases, J lost 1 base, and 13 bases lay in between. Germline assignment: CDR1 SGHTA and CDR2 FQGNSA. This CDR3 is built from 15 residues. CDR3 sequence reads: CASSSPGLLNYGYTF. The CDR3 nucleotides read TGTGCCAGCAGCTCCCCGGGACTTCTTAACTATGGCTACACCTTC.

The J gene is TRBJ2-2, the V gene TRBV27; no reliable D call. In germline, CDR1 is MNHEY, CDR2 SMNVEV (reference sequence). The CDR3 is made up of 13 amino acids. The germline V and J ends were trimmed by 5 bases and 3 bases, with 7 bases remaining between them. CDR3 DNA sequence: TGTGCCAGCAGTCTAGAGGACACCGGGGAGCTGTTTTTT. Translated, it gives CASSLEDTGELFF.

This chain links TRBV18 with TRBJ2-7; TRBD2 is a possible D gene (6 bases). V lost 3 bases, J lost 1 base, and 16 bases lay in between. In germline, CDR1 is KGHSH, CDR2 LQKENI. The CDR3 totals 16 residues. The CDR3 here is CASSPLGAGASYEQYF. The CDR3 DNA sequence: TGTGCCAGCTCACCCCTTGGAGCGGGTGCTTCCTACGAGCAGTACTTC.